The T cell receptor beta chain under discussion was sequenced for a study of Graves' ophthalmopathy and Graves' hyperthyroidism. Notes on the study in general: It was with 70.59% sensitivity and 72% to 75% specificity that the model predicted ophthalmopathy progression.

TCR beta CDR3 regions were amplified from RNA transcripts. RT-PCR with HTBI primers came first, then second-round multiplex PCR. TCRdb passed the multiplex PCR reads through MiXCR, listing each CDR3 protein once. The data show about 220,000 distinct CDR3 sequences, about a fifth seen once. This clonotype came up many times. Antigen specificity is unknown. The clonotype originates from a woman aged 45-65 years with Graves' ophthalmopathy. Input material: peripheral blood.

The CDR3 nucleotides are TGCAGTGCTTCCCAACCTAATCAGCCCCAGCATTTT. Protein: CSASQPNQPQHF. The chain joins TRBV20-1 to TRBJ1-5; unclear D gene. CDR1 and CDR2 from the germline V gene are DFQATT and SNEGSKA (reference sequence). Trimming left V 5 bases short and J 4 bases short, with 9 bases between. The CDR3 runs to 12 residues.